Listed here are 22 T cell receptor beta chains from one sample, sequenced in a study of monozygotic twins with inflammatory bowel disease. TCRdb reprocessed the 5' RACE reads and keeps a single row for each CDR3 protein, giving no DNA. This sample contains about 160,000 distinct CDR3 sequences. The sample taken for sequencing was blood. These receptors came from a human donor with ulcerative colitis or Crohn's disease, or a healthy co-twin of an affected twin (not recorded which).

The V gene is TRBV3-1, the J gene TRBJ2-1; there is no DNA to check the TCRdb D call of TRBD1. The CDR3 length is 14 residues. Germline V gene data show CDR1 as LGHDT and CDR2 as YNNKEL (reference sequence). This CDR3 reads CASSQVGGYNEQFF.

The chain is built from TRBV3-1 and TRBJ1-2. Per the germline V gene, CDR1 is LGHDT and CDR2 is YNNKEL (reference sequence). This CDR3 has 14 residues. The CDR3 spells CASSQDDISYGYTF.

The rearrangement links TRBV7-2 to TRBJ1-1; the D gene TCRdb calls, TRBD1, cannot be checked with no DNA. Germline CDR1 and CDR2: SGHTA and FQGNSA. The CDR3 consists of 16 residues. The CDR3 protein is CASSLGGGQGITEAFF.

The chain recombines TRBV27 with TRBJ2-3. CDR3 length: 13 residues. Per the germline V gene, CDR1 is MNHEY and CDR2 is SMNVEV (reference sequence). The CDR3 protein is CASRTASTDTQYF.

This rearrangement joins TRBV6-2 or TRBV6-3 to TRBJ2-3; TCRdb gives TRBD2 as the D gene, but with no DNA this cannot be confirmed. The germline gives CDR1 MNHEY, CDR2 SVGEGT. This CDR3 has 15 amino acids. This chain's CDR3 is CASRGLAASTDTQYF.

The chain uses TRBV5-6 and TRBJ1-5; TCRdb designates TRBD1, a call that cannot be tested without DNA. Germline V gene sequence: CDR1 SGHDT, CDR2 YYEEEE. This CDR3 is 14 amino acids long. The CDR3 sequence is CASSLTRGTQPQHF. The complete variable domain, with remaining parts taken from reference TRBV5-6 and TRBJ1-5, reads DAGVTQSPTHLIKTRGQQVTLRCSPKSGHDTVSWYQQALGQGPQFIFQYYEEEERQRGNFPDRFSGHQFPNYSSELNVNALLLGDSALYLCASSLTRGTQPQHFGDGTRLSIL.

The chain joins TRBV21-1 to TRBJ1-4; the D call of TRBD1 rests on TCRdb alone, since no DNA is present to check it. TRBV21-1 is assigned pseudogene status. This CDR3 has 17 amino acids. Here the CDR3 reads CASSESGTGGVSEKLFF.

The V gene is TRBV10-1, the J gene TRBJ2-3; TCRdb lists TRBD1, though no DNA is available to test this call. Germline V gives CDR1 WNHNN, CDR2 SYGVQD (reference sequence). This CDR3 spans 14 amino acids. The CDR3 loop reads CASSDQGRTDTQYF.

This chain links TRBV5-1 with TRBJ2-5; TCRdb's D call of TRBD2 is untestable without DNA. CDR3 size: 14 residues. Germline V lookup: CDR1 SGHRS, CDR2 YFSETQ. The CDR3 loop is CASSLVGTSGTQYF.

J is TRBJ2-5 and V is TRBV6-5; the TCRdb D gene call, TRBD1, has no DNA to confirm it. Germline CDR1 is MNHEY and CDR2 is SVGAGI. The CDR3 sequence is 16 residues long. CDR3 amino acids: CASSYSIGAGRETQYF.

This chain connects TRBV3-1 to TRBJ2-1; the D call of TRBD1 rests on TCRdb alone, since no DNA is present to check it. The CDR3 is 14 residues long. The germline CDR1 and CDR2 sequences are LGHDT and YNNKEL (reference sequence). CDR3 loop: CASGGQSSYNEQFF.

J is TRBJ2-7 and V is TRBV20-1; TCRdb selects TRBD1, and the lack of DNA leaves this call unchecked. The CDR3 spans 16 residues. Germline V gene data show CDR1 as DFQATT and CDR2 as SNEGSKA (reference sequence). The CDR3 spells CSARDWGTGASYEQYF.

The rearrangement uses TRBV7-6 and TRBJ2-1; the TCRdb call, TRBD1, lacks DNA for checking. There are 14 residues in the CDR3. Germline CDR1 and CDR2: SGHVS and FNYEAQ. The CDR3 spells CASSLGTGYNEQFF.

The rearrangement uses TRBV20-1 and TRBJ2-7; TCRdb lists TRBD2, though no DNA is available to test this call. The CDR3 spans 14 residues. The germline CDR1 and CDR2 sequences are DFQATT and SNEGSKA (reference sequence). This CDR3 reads CSAHGLAGNYEQYF.

This chain's CDR3 is CASSPLAGGPTDTQYF. This chain links TRBV7-3 with TRBJ2-3; no DNA is available, so the TRBD2 call from TCRdb remains unchecked. Germline CDR1 reads SGHTA; CDR2 reads FQGTGA. The CDR3 loop spans 16 amino acids.

The CDR3 spells CASRWGQINSYEQYF. This chain joins TRBV6-2 or TRBV6-3 and TRBJ2-7; TCRdb outputs TRBD1, but without DNA this stays unchecked. CDR1 and CDR2 from the germline V gene are MNHEY and SVGEGT. The CDR3 covers 15 residues.

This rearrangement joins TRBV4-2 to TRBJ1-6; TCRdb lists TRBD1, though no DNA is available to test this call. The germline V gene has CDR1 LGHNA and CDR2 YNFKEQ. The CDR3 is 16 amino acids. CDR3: CASSPTRQGARSPLHF.

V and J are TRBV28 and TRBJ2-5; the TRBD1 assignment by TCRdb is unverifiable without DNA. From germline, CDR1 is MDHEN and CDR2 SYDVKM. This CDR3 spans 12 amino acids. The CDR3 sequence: CASRTGIETQYF.

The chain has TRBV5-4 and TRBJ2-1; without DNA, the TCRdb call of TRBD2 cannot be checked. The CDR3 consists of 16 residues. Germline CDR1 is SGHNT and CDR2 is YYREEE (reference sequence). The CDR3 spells CASSHRTSGSYNEQFF. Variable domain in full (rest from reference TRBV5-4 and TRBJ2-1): ETGVTQSPTHLIKTRGQQVTLRCSSQSGHNTVSWYQQALGQGPQFIFQYYREEENGRGNFPPRFSGLQFPNYSSELNVNALELDDSALYLCASSHRTSGSYNEQFFGPGTRLTVL.

This chain's CDR3 is CASSLYTGTSVSYEQYF. V gene TRBV5-6 combines with J gene TRBJ2-7; lacking DNA, the TRBD2 call made by TCRdb goes unchecked. The CDR3 consists of 17 residues. From germline, CDR1 is SGHDT and CDR2 YYEEEE.

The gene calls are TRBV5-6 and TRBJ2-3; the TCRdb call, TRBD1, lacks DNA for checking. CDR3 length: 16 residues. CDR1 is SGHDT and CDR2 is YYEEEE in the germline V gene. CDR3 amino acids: CASSPSDRMSTDTQYF.

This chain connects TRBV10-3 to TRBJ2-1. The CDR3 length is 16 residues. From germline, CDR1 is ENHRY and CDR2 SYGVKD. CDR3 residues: CAISESNTGSYHEQFF.